This T cell receptor beta chain was found in a study of STAT5B mutations in CD4+ large granular lymphocyte leukemia (dated by TCRdb to between 2021 and 2024). For context, the study as a whole: Among the healthy controls, the CDR3 'QG' motif was associated with a particular HLA allele. The TCRbeta repertoires of CD4+ T-cell large granular lymphocyte leukemia patients were compared with the TCRbeta repertoires of healthy blood donors. Flow cytometry on FACSCanto II or FACSVerse showed that the purified fractions were more than 95% pure among lymphocytes.

A note on this clone: No cognate antigen has been identified for it. No per-base quality is available; no much larger clone lies one base away.

The germline V gene specifies ENHRY as CDR1 and SYGVKD as CDR2. Its CDR3 holds 13 amino acids, cysteine through phenylalanine. Just CDR3 DNA is preserved here, 39 bases in frame from base 1. Trimming at the junction amounts to 2 bases on V and 7 bases on J, and the germline ends lie 12 bases apart. Study-wide conclusions, independent of this receptor: Enrichment of TRBV06-family usage was observed among the top patient clones (8/27) relative to healthy controls (2/35). CD4-sorted patient repertoires appeared more clonal than healthy CD4+ repertoires, and this difference persisted after removing the putative leukemic clones. The data were not HLA-matched, and the higher clonality in CD4+ T-LGLL than in CD8+ T-LGLL could be due to the relatively small sample size. Each patient's main leukemic clonotypes were private, but 25% of these clonotypes showed up at low frequency in the non-leukemic repertoires of other patients.

The immunoSEQ assay at survey resolution was used to sequence TCRbeta rearrangements from genomic DNA. For the original study's pipeline: In the TCR sequencing data, the lowest productive clonotype frequency that could be detected was 2.59 x 10-5. Only productive TCRbeta rearrangements, defined as complete and in-frame sequences, were included in the analyses. Sample clonality was computed as Simpson clonality in the immunoSEQ Analyzer version 3.0. Clones were categorized by frequency as very rare, small, medium, large (1-20%) or hyperexpanded (>20%). Generation probabilities were estimated with OLGA 1.2.3, V-gene circos plots were made with VDJtools, specificities were looked up in VDJdb, and CDR3 motifs were identified with GLIPH. The table was pulled from immuneACCESS by TCRdb, which kept in-frame rearrangements only. Such tables lose some clones; where checked, under half of the loss comes from unresolved V genes, and the rest has no known cause. The V and J calls and clone size were taken over from that table, and D and trimming were inferred from the DNA. In this sample the table shows 30,000 to 40,000 clones, over 70% of which occur a single time. Approximately 0.6% of the sample comes from the top ten.

The healthy control group was made up of roughly 34 blood donors, and the Finnish Red Cross blood service supplied their buffy coats. All TCR-sequenced material derived from peripheral blood: patient blood samples and healthy donor buffy coats. Peripheral blood mononuclear cells were isolated by Ficoll-Hypaque gradient centrifugation. CD4+ cells were purified magnetically from the buffy coats of healthy controls. Genomic DNA was extracted using the Gentra Puregene Cell and Tissue kit, and a Qubit 2.0 fluorometer was used to quantify it. The rearrangement joined TRBV10-3 to TRBJ2-7, with the D assignment possibly TRBD1 or TRBD2, given 5 matching bases for each. The sample taken for sequencing was CD4+ T cells from blood buffy coats. This TCR was sampled from a human donor in good health. The CDR3 region has the sequence CAISETGWGEQYF. DNA sequence: TGTGCCATCAGTGAGACGGGCTGGGGGGAGCAGTACTTC.